A single sample is the source of the 5 T cell receptor beta chains below, sequenced in a study of cytomegalovirus exposure and HLA in healthy donors. The PCR contained 60 Vbeta and 13 Jbeta primers. The assay was immunoSEQ multiplex PCR, and TCRdb's table has in-frame clones only and misses some. The data hold 110,000 or so clones, with 65% to 85% observed a single time. The sample was PBMCs. The receptors stem from a woman aged 18-29 years in good health and CMV-seronegative.

The genes are TRBV29-1 and TRBJ2-5, with 11 bases that match TRBD2. The CDR3 is 13 amino acids. Germline trimming cut 7 bases from V and 7 bases from J; bases unmatched to any gene: 8. CDR1 SQVTM and CDR2 ANQGSEA come from the germline V gene. The CDR3, as DNA: TGCAGCGGGTCGACTAGCGGGATAGGGACCCAGTACTTC. Translating it yields CSGSTSGIGTQYF.

The J gene is TRBJ2-1, the V gene TRBV28; D might be TRBD2 (5 bases). Deletions cut 5 bases from V and 10 bases from J, with 12 bases between. The CDR3 has 12 amino acids. Germline CDR1 is MDHEN and CDR2 is SYDVKM. The CDR3 bases are TGTGCCAGCAGTCTGCGGAGGCGAGAGCAGTTCTTC. Translated, it gives CASSLRRREQFF.

This rearrangement joins TRBV19 to TRBJ1-3, with D possibly TRBD1 on 5 matching bases. Between the trimmed V and J ends, which lost 4 bases and 8 bases, there was a span of 12 bases. The CDR3 sequence is 13 residues long. The germline V gene encodes CDR1 LNHDA and CDR2 SQIVND (reference sequence). The CDR3 loop reads CASSKLTGDTIYF. The CDR3 DNA reads TGTGCCAGTAGTAAACTGACGGGGGACACCATATATTTT.

The CDR3 protein is CASSGGTGGDTQYF. The CDR3 nucleotides read TGTGCCAGCAGTGGCGGGACAGGGGGAGATACGCAGTATTTT. V gene TRBV6-4 combines with J gene TRBJ2-3; 11 bases agree with TRBD1. Germline V gives CDR1 MRHNA, CDR2 SNTAGT. The CDR3 covers 14 residues. J gave up 5 bases and V 4 bases, and 2 bases lay outside the gene matches.

This clone was seen more than once but under ten times. The chain couples TRBV15 to TRBJ1-2, with 9 bases fitting TRBD1. V lost 1 base, J lost 4 bases, and 7 bases stayed unmatched. CDR3 size: 16 residues. Germline CDR1 LNHNV, CDR2 YYDKDF (reference sequence). In DNA form, the CDR3 reads TGTGCCACCAGCAGAGGTTGGGACAGGGCCGGCTATGGCTACACCTTC. Translated, it gives CATSRGWDRAGYGYTF.